This T cell receptor beta chain was recovered during a study of shared clonotypes between healthy human individuals. Study findings and constraints: Naive subsets generally had larger estimated richness than memory subsets. What rarefaction showed was incomplete sorted-subset sequencing despite large depth. A reduction in generation probabilities was seen for non-shared clonotypes relative to those shared by all four donors.

Germline loops: CDR1 SGHDT, CDR2 YYEEEE. CDR3 size: 14 residues. Trimming took 0 bases from V and 3 from J, leaving 10 bases between them. About this clone itself: Its antigen is as yet unknown.

Measured with immunoSEQ multiplex PCR; TCRdb has only the in-frame clones, and not every one. The sample yields 2 million to 2.5 million clones, around 90% seen once. Sequencing input: naive CD4+ T cells from PBMCs. Noted subset: CD45RA+ positively selected. This sequence joins TRBV5-6 and TRBJ2-7; D remains ambiguous. This TCR derives from a man aged 18 to 30 in good health. Some clones in this sample may be carry-over from other donors' samples. The CDR3 spells CASSLAGQHYEQYF. CDR3 DNA: TGTGCCAGCAGCTTGGCCGGCCAGCACTACGAGCAGTACTTC.